The source of this TCR beta chain is a study of T cell repertoires in cytomegalovirus infection. Study background: Signatures in public TCR beta sequences pointed to both CMV infection and matching HLA type.

Germline loops: CDR1 MNHNS, CDR2 SASEGT. With 3 bases removed from V and 0 bases from J, the gap between germline ends came to 14 bases. The CDR3 covers 17 residues. TCRdb redid the calling of the reads with MiXCR, one entry per CDR3 protein. The sample contains about 740,000 distinct CDR3 sequences, 35% to 45% of which appear only once. General observations from the study: Cumulated frequencies of public TCR beta families served to identify carriers of CMV plus the relevant HLA. The study found HLA-C-restricted CMV-specific TCR beta clonotypes dominating the ex vivo response.

As concerns this clonotype: Its antigen remains unknown.

The source is a human donor in good health (CMV status not recorded). Some clones in this sample may be carry-over from other donors' samples. The V call is TRBV6-1, the J call TRBJ2-2; D may be TRBD1 (5 bases). Sequencing input: PBMCs. The CDR3 reads CASSDWWQGPNTGELFF. DNA for the CDR3: TGTGCCAGCAGTGACTGGTGGCAGGGTCCGAACACCGGGGAGCTGTTTTTT.